Below, 19 T cell receptor beta chains from the same sample are listed, as sequenced in a study of cytomegalovirus exposure and HLA in healthy donors listed by TCRdb under 2017. Library preparation employed the immunoSEQ multiplex PCR assay. The clones in this table, taken by TCRdb from immuneACCESS, are in-frame only. Not every clone is retained; where verified, under half of the shortfall comes from an unresolved V gene, and the cause of the rest is unknown. For this sample the table gives more than 55,000 clones, of which roughly 90% were detected only once. In total, the top ten clones hold 1.2% of the sample. The sequenced sample was PBMCs. Receptor source: a woman aged 18 to 35 in good health and CMV-seronegative.

The chain uses TRBV5-1 and TRBJ2-4, with unresolved D. There are 11 residues in the CDR3. The germline V and J ends were trimmed by 4 bases and 5 bases, with 4 bases remaining between them. The germline CDR1 and CDR2 sequences are SGHRS and YFSETQ. CDR3 coding DNA: TGCGCCAGCAGCCGCGAAAACATTCAGTACTTC. Translating it yields CASSRENIQYF. Full variable domain (remainder filled in from reference TRBV5-1 and TRBJ2-4): KAGVTQTPRYLIKTRGQQVTLSCSPISGHRSVSWYQQTPGQGLQFLFEYFSETQRNKGNFPGRFSGRQFSNSRSEMNVSTLELGDSALYLCASSRENIQYFGAGTRLSVL.

The count of this clone is one. This chain joins TRBV18 and TRBJ1-3; D is perhaps TRBD1 (5 bases). Germline V gives CDR1 KGHSH, CDR2 LQKENI. Trimming stripped 4 bases from V and 6 bases from J, with 19 bases between. The CDR3 extends over 16 amino acids. The chain's CDR3 is CASSRGAQPSQNTIYF. CDR3 bases: TGTGCCAGCTCACGCGGGGCGCAGCCAAGTCAAAACACCATATATTTT.

The chain links TRBV7-9 to TRBJ1-1, with 9 bases fitting TRBD1. The length of the CDR3 is 12 residues. Trimming took 5 bases from V and 9 from J; bases not matched to a gene: 4. Germline-derived CDR1 and CDR2 are SEHNR and FQNEAQ (reference sequence). The CDR3 protein is CASSRDRVQAFF. DNA of the CDR3: TGTGCCAGCAGCCGGGACAGGGTCCAAGCTTTCTTT. The complete variable domain, with remaining parts taken from reference TRBV7-9 and TRBJ1-1, reads DTGVSQNPRHKITKRGQNVTFRCDPISEHNRLYWYRQTLGQGPEFLTYFQNEAQLEKSRLLSDRFSAERPKGSFSTLEIQRTEQGDSAMYLCASSRDRVQAFFGQGTRLTVV.

The chain uses TRBV10-1 and TRBJ2-7; D is uncertain. Trimming took 0 bases from V and 6 from J, leaving 12 bases between them. Germline V gene sequence: CDR1 WNHNN, CDR2 SYGVQD (reference sequence). The CDR3 is made up of 14 amino acids. CDR3 protein: CASSESKQAGEQYF. CDR3 in DNA: TGCGCCAGCAGTGAGTCAAAGCAAGCCGGCGAGCAGTACTTC.

The chain employs TRBV29-1 and TRBJ1-1; 7 bases match TRBD1. Trimming cost V 7 bases and J 1 base; bases outside gene matches: 12. The CDR3 is 15 amino acids. Germline V gives CDR1 SQVTM, CDR2 ANQGSEA. The CDR3 DNA follows: TGCAGCGCGCGGCCTAGGGACAGAAAGAACACTGAAGCTTTCTTT. It codes for CSARPRDRKNTEAFF.

The chain combines TRBV27 with TRBJ2-3; tentative D call: TRBD2 (5 bases). CDR1 is MNHEY, CDR2 SMNVEV, per germline (reference sequence). V shed 8 bases and J shed 0 bases, with 15 bases lying between them. This CDR3 comprises 15 residues. The CDR3 bases are TGTGCCAGCCGTTATGGAGGTACTAGCACAGATACGCAGTATTTT. The encoded protein is CASRYGGTSTDTQYF.

The V gene is TRBV4-1, the J gene TRBJ2-2; 10 nucleotides align to TRBD1. V shed 0 bases, J shed 5 bases, and the junction held 12 bases outside the gene matches. CDR1 is MGHRA and CDR2 is YSYEKL in the germline V gene. The CDR3 has 19 residues. The CDR3 nucleotides read TGCGCCAGCAGCCAAGATTTTTTTGGGACAGGGGTTTCTACCGGGGAGCTGTTTTTT. Translating gives CASSQDFFGTGVSTGELFF.

The gene calls are TRBV2 and TRBJ2-1, with 10 positions matching TRBD2. V gave up 2 bases and J gave up 5 bases; unmatched junction bases: 3. CDR3 size: 15 residues. In germline, CDR1 is SNHLY, CDR2 FYNNEI. The CDR3, as DNA: TGTGCCAGCAGTGAAAGGCTAGCGGGGGACAATGAGCAGTTCTTC. Translating it yields CASSERLAGDNEQFF.

V gene TRBV13 combines with J gene TRBJ2-3; 7 bases are shared with TRBD2. Germline values: CDR1 PRHDT, CDR2 FYEKMQ (reference sequence). This CDR3 has 16 amino acids. The V gene end was trimmed by 8 bases and the J gene end by 0 bases; junction bases not matched to a gene: 11. CDR3 protein: CASAPSGTRSTDTQYF. The CDR3 coding sequence is TGTGCCAGCGCCCCGAGCGGGACTCGGAGCACAGATACGCAGTATTTT.

V is TRBV7-9 and J is TRBJ2-1, with 10 bases lining up with TRBD2. Germline V lookup: CDR1 SEHNR, CDR2 FQNEAQ (reference sequence). With V trimmed by 3 bases and J by 0 bases, 2 bases remained unmatched. This CDR3 is built from 16 residues. The chain's CDR3 is CASSFTSGVSYNEQFF. The CDR3 nucleotides read TGTGCCAGCAGCTTCACTAGCGGGGTCTCCTACAATGAGCAGTTCTTC. The complete variable domain, with remaining parts taken from reference TRBV7-9 and TRBJ2-1, reads DTGVSQNPRHKITKRGQNVTFRCDPISEHNRLYWYRQTLGQGPEFLTYFQNEAQLEKSRLLSDRFSAERPKGSFSTLEIQRTEQGDSAMYLCASSFTSGVSYNEQFFGPGTRLTVL.

The gene calls are TRBV5-4 and TRBJ1-2; 7 nucleotides line up with TRBD1. In germline, CDR1 is SGHNT, CDR2 YYREEE (reference sequence). CDR3 length equals 13 residues. The J segment lost 4 bases and the V segment lost 4 bases, leaving 4 bases of the junction unmatched. CDR3 protein: CASSRTGGYGYTF. The CDR3 region has the DNA TGTGCCAGCAGCCGGACAGGCGGCTATGGCTACACCTTC.

This sequence joins TRBV5-1 and TRBJ1-1; D gene unclear. CDR3 size: 14 residues. Trimming left V 1 base short and J 0 bases short, with 7 bases between. Germline loops: CDR1 SGHRS, CDR2 YFSETQ. The DNA of the CDR3 is TGCGCCAGCAGCTTGTCCGGGATGAACACTGAAGCTTTCTTT. Its protein product is CASSLSGMNTEAFF.

V and J are TRBV7-2 and TRBJ1-2, with D uncertain. This CDR3 has 12 amino acids. Trimming cost V 5 bases and J 7 bases, with 11 bases left between them. In germline, CDR1 is SGHTA, CDR2 FQGNSA. The CDR3 loop reads CASSPGVGGYTF. DNA for the CDR3: TGTGCCAGCAGCCCAGGTGTGGGTGGCTACACCTTC.

The chain links TRBV29-1 to TRBJ2-7, with 11 bases matching TRBD1. This CDR3 contains 12 residues. CDR1 is SQVTM and CDR2 is ANQGSEA in the germline V gene. The junction had 2 bases not matched to a gene; V was cut back by 6 bases and J by 4 bases. The CDR3 coding sequence is TGCAGCGTAGGGGACAGGGGGTACGAGCAGTACTTC. This encodes CSVGDRGYEQYF.

The V and J genes are TRBV5-1 and TRBJ1-2; possibly TRBD1 for D (6 bases). CDR1 SGHRS and CDR2 YFSETQ come from the germline V gene. The CDR3 totals 13 residues. With 0 bases removed from V and 4 bases from J, the gap between germline ends came to 7 bases. The CDR3 DNA is TGCGCCAGCAGCTTGGCACAGGGCTATGGCTACACCTTC. It translates to CASSLAQGYGYTF. Variable domain in full (rest from reference TRBV5-1 and TRBJ1-2): KAGVTQTPRYLIKTRGQQVTLSCSPISGHRSVSWYQQTPGQGLQFLFEYFSETQRNKGNFPGRFSGRQFSNSRSEMNVSTLELGDSALYLCASSLAQGYGYTFGSGTRLTVV.

The rearrangement uses TRBV7-6 and TRBJ2-1, with 7 bases fitting TRBD1. The CDR3 loop spans 16 amino acids. With 4 bases clipped from V and 8 bases from J, the junction kept 14 bases outside the gene matches. The germline gives CDR1 SGHVS, CDR2 FNYEAQ. The CDR3 DNA reads TGTGCCAGCAGCTCACAAGCAAGACAGGGTTCCCATGAGCAGTTCTTC. Translated: CASSSQARQGSHEQFF.

The rearrangement uses TRBV7-6 and TRBJ2-7; 7 positions agree with TRBD2. With 1 base clipped from V and 7 bases from J, the junction kept 10 bases outside the gene matches. Germline lookup yields CDR1 SGHVS and CDR2 FNYEAQ. The CDR3 runs to 15 residues. CDR3 in amino acids: CASSLVSSSGIEQYF. The DNA of the CDR3 is TGTGCCAGCAGCTTAGTTAGTTCCAGCGGGATTGAGCAGTACTTC.

J is TRBJ2-1 and V is TRBV29-1, with D possibly TRBD1 on 6 matching bases. The CDR3 runs to 12 residues. Trimming left V 4 bases short and J 5 bases short, with 9 bases between. Germline CDR1 reads SQVTM; CDR2 reads ANQGSEA. CDR3 protein: CSVGTADNEQFF. DNA for the CDR3: TGCAGCGTTGGGACAGCCGACAATGAGCAGTTCTTC.

The chain is built from TRBV18 and TRBJ1-5, with TRBD1 identical over 10 bases. Unmatched junction bases numbered 10, after V lost 5 bases and J lost 0 bases. CDR1 is KGHSH, CDR2 LQKENI, per germline. This CDR3 region has 18 residues. As DNA, the CDR3 is TGTGCCAGCTCAGGCCGGGACAGGGGTCCCTATAGCAATCAGCCCCAGCATTTT. This gives the protein CASSGRDRGPYSNQPQHF.